This TCR beta chain was sequenced during a study of blood T cell repertoires in COVID-19. How the authors handled the data: Cell counts per sample came from amplifying reference gene primers. TCRdb's copy holds only in-frame clones and misses some; the assay was immunoSEQ multiplex PCR. Clone size and the V and J calls come from that table; the DNA yielded D and trimming. The sample lists 100,000 to 140,000 clones, 90% to 95% occurring once. J lost 1 base, V lost 4 bases, and 0 bases had no gene match. In germline, CDR1 is MGHDK, CDR2 SYGVNS. This CDR3 region has 14 residues. The J gene is TRBJ2-1, the V gene TRBV25-1; 8 bases map to TRBD2. This receptor was taken from a woman aged 25 to 39 with acute or convalescent COVID-19. The specimen was peripheral blood. The CDR3 sequence: CASSASGSYNEQFF. CDR3 bases: TGTGCCAGCAGTGCTAGCGGGTCCTACAATGAGCAGTTCTTC.